This T cell receptor (beta chain) was observed in a study of CD8 T cells in ankylosing spondylitis. Findings and limits, study-wide: The study looked at matched synovial fluid samples from ankylosing spondylitis patients. Disease-linked clones were reported to be significantly enriched there. Ankylosing spondylitis blood appeared to carry a characteristic TCR beta motif of roughly 8 highly homologous variants.

V lost 1 base to trimming and J lost 4 bases, with 12 bases between them. The CDR3 consists of 15 residues. Germline V gives CDR1 LGHNA, CDR2 YSLEER. There are many counts of this clonotype. The antigen is not known. Making use of molecular barcodes, quantitative 5'-RACE generated TCR beta libraries. From the 5' RACE reads, TCRdb called clonotypes with MiXCR, one entry per CDR3 protein. The sample holds around 130,000 distinct CDR3 sequences, about 6.4% seen once. The rearrangement joins TRBV4-3 to TRBJ2-3, with a tentative D call TRBD1 (5 bases). Specimen: blood, either unsorted or a sorted T cell fraction (not recorded which). This clonotype was obtained from a male donor with ankylosing spondylitis or in good health (not recorded which). CDR3 sequence reads: CASSQGQGNPDTQYF. DNA of the CDR3: TGCGCCAGCAGCCAAGGGCAGGGAAATCCAGATACGCAGTATTTT.